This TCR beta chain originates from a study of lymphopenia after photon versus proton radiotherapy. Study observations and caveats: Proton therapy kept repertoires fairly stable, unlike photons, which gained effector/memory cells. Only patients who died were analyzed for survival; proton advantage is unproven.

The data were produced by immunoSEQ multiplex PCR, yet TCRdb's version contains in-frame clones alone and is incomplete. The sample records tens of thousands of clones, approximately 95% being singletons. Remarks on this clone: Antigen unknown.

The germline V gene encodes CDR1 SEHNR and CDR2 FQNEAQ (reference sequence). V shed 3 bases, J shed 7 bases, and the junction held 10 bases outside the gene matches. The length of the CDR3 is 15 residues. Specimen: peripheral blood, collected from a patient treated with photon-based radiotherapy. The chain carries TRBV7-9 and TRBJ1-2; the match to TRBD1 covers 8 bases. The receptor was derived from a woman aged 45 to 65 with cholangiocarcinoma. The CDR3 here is CASSLGQTDRAGYTF. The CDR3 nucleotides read TGTGCCAGCAGCTTGGGACAAACGGACAGGGCTGGCTACACCTTC.